The 30 T cell receptor beta chains reported below all come from one sample, sequenced in a study of shared clonotypes between healthy human individuals. Naive-designated CD8 cells lacked CD45RO, were positively enriched for CCR7, and omitted terminally differentiated effector memory CD45RA+ cells. Sequencing used immunoSEQ multiplex PCR; TCRdb keeps in-frame clones, though not all of them. The table includes around 2.1 million clones, under 95% detected once. The sequenced sample was naive CD8+ T cells from PBMCs. These receptor sequences come from a man aged 18-30 years in good health. Some clones in this sample may be carry-over from other donors' samples.

This chain links TRBV14 with TRBJ2-5; 15 nucleotides match TRBD2. CDR1 is SGHDN and CDR2 is FVKESK in the germline V gene. V dropped 1 base and J dropped 3; count of bases not matched to a gene: 9. The CDR3 covers 19 residues. CDR3 loop: CASSQVSGLAGGLEETQYF. The DNA of the CDR3 is TGTGCCAGCAGCCAAGTAAGCGGACTAGCGGGAGGGTTAGAAGAGACCCAGTACTTC.

The rearrangement uses TRBV25-1 and TRBJ2-3, with D hard to call. Per the germline V gene, CDR1 is MGHDK and CDR2 is SYGVNS. The CDR3 is 15 residues long. Trimming left V 2 bases short and J 2 bases short, with 11 bases between. In DNA form, the CDR3 reads TGTGCCAGCAGTGAACGGGTCGGACCCACAGATACGCAGTATTTT. Amino acid sequence: CASSERVGPTDTQYF.

The CDR3: CASSTLGTSGHKYQFF. The CDR3 DNA is TGTGCCAGCAGTACCCTCGGGACTAGCGGCCACAAATATCAGTTCTTC. The chain is built from TRBV27 and TRBJ2-1; 11 bases map to TRBD2. Germline loops: CDR1 MNHEY, CDR2 SMNVEV (reference sequence). The V gene end was trimmed by 5 bases and the J gene end by 13 bases; junction bases not matched to a gene: 16. There are 16 residues in the CDR3.

In DNA, the CDR3 is TGTGCCAGCACCCAAACGAAGTGGGAAAGTGGGGCCAACGTCCTGACTTTC. Encoded protein: CASTQTKWESGANVLTF. This rearrangement joins TRBV28 to TRBJ2-6; D uncertain. The CDR3 length is 17 residues. CDR1 is MDHEN and CDR2 is SYDVKM in the germline V gene. V was trimmed by 7 bases and J by 3 bases, leaving 19 bases between them.

The genes are TRBV21-1 and TRBJ2-4. TRBV21-1 is described as a pseudogene. The CDR3 is 20 residues long. CDR3: CASSKVIRDSAKLAKNIQYF. The CDR3 DNA reads as TGTGCCAGCAGCAAAGTTATAAGGGATTCAGCCAAGTTAGCCAAAAACATTCAGTACTTC.

The chain is built from TRBV7-9 and TRBJ2-7; 9 bases agree with TRBD1. The CDR3 contains 14 residues. From germline, CDR1 is SEHNR and CDR2 FQNEAQ (reference sequence). V shed 2 bases and J 5 bases; nucleotides not matched to a gene: 4. The CDR3 DNA sequence: TGTGCCAGCAGCTTATGGGACAGGGACCACGAGCAGTACTTC. Its protein is CASSLWDRDHEQYF.

The CDR3 DNA is TGTGCCAGCAGTTACTCGATAGGACAGGGGGTTTACGAGCAGTACTTC. This sequence encodes CASSYSIGQGVYEQYF. The chain recombines TRBV6-5 with TRBJ2-7, with TRBD1 matching 10 bases. CDR3 length: 16 residues. V gave up 0 bases and J gave up 4 bases; unmatched junction bases: 6. Germline V CDR1 and CDR2: MNHEY, SVGAGI.

With regard to this clone: This specimen includes other DNA sequences encoding the same CDR3. The genes are TRBV6-5 and TRBJ2-1; D assignment may be TRBD1 or TRBD2 (5 bases each). V was pared by 0 bases and J by 7 bases, with 7 bases between. The germline gives CDR1 MNHEY, CDR2 SVGAGI. This CDR3 is built from 13 residues. CDR3: CASSYSGPNEQFF. The DNA of the CDR3 is TGTGCCAGCAGTTACTCGGGACCAAATGAGCAGTTCTTC.

The chain recombines TRBV29-1 with TRBJ1-1; 7 nucleotides agree with TRBD1. CDR1 is SQVTM and CDR2 is ANQGSEA in the germline V gene. The CDR3 covers 14 residues. V lost 4 bases, J lost 4 bases, and 9 bases stayed unmatched. CDR3 DNA: TGCAGCGTTGCCGGGACAGAAAAGGGCACTGAAGCTTTCTTT. Encoded protein: CSVAGTEKGTEAFF.

The J gene is TRBJ2-1, the V gene TRBV5-6; TRBD1 matches at 8 bases. Germline trimming cut 4 bases from V and 6 bases from J; bases unmatched to any gene: 9. The CDR3 length is 15 residues. The germline V gene has CDR1 SGHDT and CDR2 YYEEEE. The CDR3 DNA sequence: TGTGCCAGCAGCCAAACCCGGACAGGGCGCAATGAGCAGTTCTTC. Translated, it gives CASSQTRTGRNEQFF.

The chain combines TRBV27 with TRBJ2-3; D is unclear. Trimming removed 4 bases from V and 6 bases from J, with 8 bases in between. This CDR3 region has 12 residues. CDR1 and CDR2 (germline): MNHEY, SMNVEV (reference sequence). CDR3 sequence: CASSSISDTQYF. The CDR3 bases are TGTGCCAGCAGTTCCATTAGCGATACGCAGTATTTT.

The chain has TRBV7-9 and TRBJ2-2, with D possibly being TRBD1 (6 bases). The CDR3 runs to 16 residues. Trimming took off 5 bases at V and 0 bases at J, with 13 bases between the two ends. Per the germline V gene, CDR1 is SEHNR and CDR2 is FQNEAQ (reference sequence). The CDR3 DNA sequence: TGTGCCAGCAGCAACCGACAGGACTCGAACACCGGGGAGCTGTTTTTT. It yields the protein CASSNRQDSNTGELFF.

The V gene is TRBV27, the J gene TRBJ2-3, with D hard to call. The V gene's germline CDR1 is MNHEY and CDR2 SMNVEV (reference sequence). Trimming cost V 4 bases and J 2 bases, with 16 bases left between them. The CDR3 consists of 16 residues. Here the CDR3 DNA reads TGTGCCAGCAGTTCAATGAAGTGGTCATACACAGATACGCAGTATTTT. Amino acid sequence: CASSSMKWSYTDTQYF.

CDR3: CASSYSGRETQYF. DNA of the CDR3: TGTGCCAGCAGTTACAGTGGCCGAGAGACCCAGTACTTC. V is TRBV7-3 and J is TRBJ2-5, with D unresolved. With 6 bases removed from V and 4 bases from J, the gap between germline ends came to 12 bases. CDR3 length: 13 amino acids. CDR1 is SGHTA and CDR2 is FQGTGA in the germline V gene.

The chain has TRBV15 and TRBJ2-2, with D possibly called TRBD1 or TRBD2 (5 bases each). CDR3 length: 11 amino acids. Trimming pared 8 bases from V and 7 bases from J, leaving 8 bases between. Germline-derived CDR1 and CDR2 are LNHNV and YYDKDF (reference sequence). This chain's CDR3 is CATEGNGELFF. In DNA form, the CDR3 reads TGTGCCACCGAGGGGAACGGGGAGCTGTTTTTT.

The CDR3 sequence: CASSFEGYNQPQHF. DNA of the CDR3: TGTGCCAGCAGCTTTGAGGGATACAATCAGCCCCAGCATTTT. The rearrangement links TRBV7-9 to TRBJ1-5; D not certain. Germline CDR1 reads SEHNR; CDR2 reads FQNEAQ (reference sequence). Deletions cut 3 bases from V and 3 bases from J, with 9 bases between. The CDR3 loop spans 14 amino acids.

The J gene is TRBJ2-7, the V gene TRBV15; D is unclear. This CDR3 has 14 amino acids. Germline V gives CDR1 LNHNV, CDR2 YYDKDF (reference sequence). Between the trimmed V and J ends, which lost 3 bases and 5 bases, there was a span of 14 bases. Here the CDR3 reads CATSRYGQRDEQYF. As DNA, the CDR3 is TGTGCCACCAGCAGGTACGGTCAAAGGGACGAGCAGTACTTC.

The chain couples TRBV30 to TRBJ1-6; tentative D call: TRBD1 (6 bases). Germline values: CDR1 GTSNPN, CDR2 SVGIG (reference sequence). Trimming shortened V by 4 bases and J by 0 bases, and 19 bases separated the two germline ends. This CDR3 region has 18 residues. DNA for the CDR3: TGTGCCTGGAATGAGGACAGATTCTCGAGCTCCTATAATTCACCCCTCCACTTT. Translation: CAWNEDRFSSSYNSPLHF. The full variable domain, rest sourced from reference TRBV30 and TRBJ1-6, is SQTIHQWPATLVQPVGSPLSLECTVEGTSNPNLYWYRQAAGRGLQLLFYSVGIGQISSEVPQNLSASRPQDRQFILSSKKLLLSDSGFYLCAWNEDRFSSSYNSPLHFGNGTRLTVT.

The chain couples TRBV28 to TRBJ1-5; 9 nucleotides align to TRBD1. V shed 4 bases and J 3 bases; nucleotides not matched to a gene: 7. CDR3 length equals 16 residues. CDR1 and CDR2 (germline): MDHEN, SYDVKM. CDR3 protein: CASSSRTGAFNQPQHF. As DNA, the CDR3 is TGTGCCAGCAGTTCGCGGACAGGGGCCTTCAATCAGCCCCAGCATTTT.

This rearrangement joins TRBV11-2 to TRBJ1-2; tentative D call: TRBD1 (5 bases). The CDR3 spans 12 residues. CDR1 is SGHAT and CDR2 is FQNNGV in the germline V gene. Trimming pared 3 bases from V and 7 bases from J, leaving 9 bases between. CDR3 in DNA: TGTGCCAGCAGCTTCGGGACTGTTGGCTACACCTTC. This sequence encodes CASSFGTVGYTF.

The rearrangement joins TRBV28 to TRBJ2-2, with no clear D. From germline, CDR1 is MDHEN and CDR2 SYDVKM. The V and J ends lost 4 bases and 6 bases respectively, with 15 bases between them. The length of the CDR3 is 15 residues. CDR3 residues: CASSYPVVGPGELFF. Here the CDR3 DNA reads TGTGCCAGCAGTTACCCGGTAGTAGGCCCCGGGGAGCTGTTTTTT.

This chain joins TRBV14 and TRBJ1-2; no firm D call. CDR3 length: 13 amino acids. The V and J ends lost 4 bases and 3 bases respectively, with 9 bases between them. The germline gives CDR1 SGHDN, CDR2 FVKESK. CDR3 coding DNA: TGTGCCAGCAGCCTCCGTCTGGACTATGGCTACACCTTC. Its translation: CASSLRLDYGYTF.

This chain joins TRBV7-2 and TRBJ1-2; D is unclear. CDR1 is SGHTA and CDR2 is FQGNSA in the germline V gene. This CDR3 is built from 14 residues. Trimming cost V 1 base and J 8 bases, with 14 bases left between them. CDR3 protein: CASSLVLGNEGYTF. CDR3 nucleotide sequence: TGTGCCAGCAGCTTAGTGTTGGGGAACGAGGGCTACACCTTC.

As regards this clone: The sample contains more than one DNA sequence encoding this CDR3. The rearrangement links TRBV19 to TRBJ2-5; D is unresolved. Per germline, CDR1 LNHDA and CDR2 SQIVND (reference sequence). Trimming took off 2 bases at V and 5 bases at J, with 3 bases between the two ends. This CDR3 has 11 amino acids. The CDR3 is CASSIQETQYF. CDR3 nucleotides: TGTGCCAGTAGTATACAGGAGACCCAGTACTTC.

The chain recombines TRBV4-3 with TRBJ2-6; D possibly corresponds to TRBD2 (5 bases). The CDR3 spans 17 residues. The V gene's germline CDR1 is LGHNA and CDR2 YSLEER. Trimming left V 4 bases short and J 4 bases short, with 17 bases between. The CDR3 loop is CASSPMTLARGANVLTF. CDR3 nucleotides: TGCGCCAGCAGCCCTATGACTCTAGCTAGAGGGGCCAACGTCCTGACTTTC.

The V call is TRBV7-9, the J call TRBJ2-7; D may correspond to TRBD1 or TRBD2 (5 bases each). Trimming shortened V by 5 bases and J by 5 bases, and 10 bases separated the two germline ends. CDR3 length equals 12 residues. From germline, CDR1 is SEHNR and CDR2 FQNEAQ (reference sequence). The CDR3: CASSGTRDEQYF. In nucleotides, the CDR3 is TGTGCCAGCAGCGGGACCAGGGACGAGCAGTACTTC.

The chain combines TRBV7-8 with TRBJ1-2; D might be TRBD1 (6 bases). CDR1 and CDR2 (germline): SGHVS, FQNEAQ. The CDR3 has 14 amino acids. V was cut by 3 bases and J by 10 bases, with 18 bases left in between. CDR3 sequence (DNA): TGTGCCAGCAGCTTCTATCCAGGGGTAGGAGACTACACCTTC. The encoded protein is CASSFYPGVGDYTF.

The chain is built from TRBV25-1 and TRBJ1-5; D gene uncertain. V lost 5 bases to trimming and J lost 1 base, with 9 bases between them. Per germline, CDR1 MGHDK and CDR2 SYGVNS. The CDR3 consists of 14 residues. The CDR3 DNA reads as TGTGCCAGCAGTCTGGCTTCGAGCAATCAGCCCCAGCATTTT. It yields the protein CASSLASSNQPQHF.

The V gene is TRBV12-5, the J gene TRBJ2-1, with D uncertain. Per germline, CDR1 LGHNT and CDR2 FRNRAP. The V end lost 0 bases, the J end lost 0 bases, and 18 bases lay between the germline ends. This CDR3 has 19 residues. CDR3 protein: CASGLVRDGFSSSYNEQFF. The CDR3 DNA reads as TGTGCTAGTGGTTTGGTACGAGATGGTTTCTCGAGCTCCTACAATGAGCAGTTCTTC.

The chain recombines TRBV10-3 with TRBJ1-1; 7 positions agree with TRBD1. The CDR3 length is 13 residues. Germline CDR1 ENHRY, CDR2 SYGVKD. The junction had 3 bases not matched to a gene; V was cut back by 7 bases and J by 1 base. The chain's CDR3 is CAITRQGNTEAFF. The CDR3 nucleotides read TGTGCCATCACCCGACAGGGGAACACTGAAGCTTTCTTT.